This T cell receptor beta chain derives from a study of blood T cell repertoires in COVID-19. Study as a whole: Acute-phase and convalescent COVID-19 samples originated in the United States, Italy and Spain. The cDNA or gDNA used as material had been derived from T cells, B-cell-depleted T cells, or PBMCs.

CDR1 and CDR2 from the germline V gene are SGHRS and YFSETQ. V dropped 0 bases and J dropped 5; count of bases not matched to a gene: 9. The CDR3 is made up of 16 amino acids. Enrolment of Seattle patients took place during active infection, and they were followed longitudinally. Per the original methods: Counts of nucleated cells, estimated from reference gene primer amplification, were obtained. Only in-frame clones appear in the TCRdb table, and some are missing; sequencing was by immunoSEQ multiplex PCR. Clone size and V and J calls were adopted from that table, with D and trimming inferred from the DNA. This table holds approximately 200,000 clones, 80% to 90% found once.

The chain carries TRBV5-1 and TRBJ2-5; 8 bases align to TRBD2. The sequencing sample was made of peripheral blood. The origin of this receptor is a woman older than 75 with COVID-19, enrolled during active disease. The DNA for the CDR3 is TGCGCCAGCAGCTTGGGATTTCTAGCGGGCGGGGAGACCCAGTACTTC. Translating it yields CASSLGFLAGGETQYF.